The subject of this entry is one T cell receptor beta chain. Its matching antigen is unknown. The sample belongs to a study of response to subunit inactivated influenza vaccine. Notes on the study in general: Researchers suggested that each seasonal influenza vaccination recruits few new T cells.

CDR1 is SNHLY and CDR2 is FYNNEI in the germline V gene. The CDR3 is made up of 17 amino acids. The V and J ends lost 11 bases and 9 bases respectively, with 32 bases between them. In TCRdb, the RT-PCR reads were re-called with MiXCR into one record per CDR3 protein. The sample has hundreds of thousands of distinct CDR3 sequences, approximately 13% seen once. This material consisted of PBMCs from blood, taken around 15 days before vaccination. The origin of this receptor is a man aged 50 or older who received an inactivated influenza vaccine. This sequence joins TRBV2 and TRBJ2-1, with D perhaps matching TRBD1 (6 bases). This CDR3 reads CACCFFISGRGFSEQFF. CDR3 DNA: TGTGCCTGCTGTTTTTTTATTTCGGGCAGGGGTTTCAGTGAGCAGTTCTTC.